Following are 12 T cell receptor beta chains from one sample sequenced in a study of tumor T cells in aggressive B-cell lymphoma. Measured with immunoSEQ multiplex PCR; TCRdb has only the in-frame clones, and not every one. The data show 2,000 to 3,000 clones, 65% to 90% seen once. Sequenced material: tumor tissue. These receptors were collected from an adult with diffuse large B cell lymphoma.

The DNA for the CDR3 is TGTGCCAGCAGTGAACTAGCGGGAGCCGGATACGAGCAGTACTTC. Encoded protein: CASSELAGAGYEQYF. This chain uses TRBV2 with TRBJ2-7, with 10 positions matching TRBD2. After removal of 2 bases from V and 4 bases from J, the junction contained 5 bases not matched to a gene. In germline, CDR1 is SNHLY, CDR2 FYNNEI. This CDR3 has 15 residues.

This chain connects TRBV11-2 to TRBJ2-1; TRBD2 matches at 11 bases. The CDR3 extends over 15 amino acids. In germline, CDR1 is SGHAT, CDR2 FQNNGV. V shed 3 bases and J 6 bases; nucleotides not matched to a gene: 4. CDR3 protein: CASSFETSGINEQFF. DNA for the CDR3: TGTGCCAGCAGCTTTGAGACTAGCGGGATCAATGAGCAGTTCTTC.

The chain uses TRBV6-1 and TRBJ2-3, with D perhaps TRBD2 (6 bases). CDR3 size: 18 residues. The V end was cut by 0 bases, the J end by 2 bases, with 18 bases between. CDR1 and CDR2 (germline): MNHNS, SASEGT. DNA of the CDR3: TGTGCCAGCAGTGAAGCGCTTCTGGGCGGGGCGGTCACAGATACGCAGTATTTT. Its protein product is CASSEALLGGAVTDTQYF.

The chain has TRBV28 and TRBJ2-1; tentatively, D is TRBD1 (6 bases). V dropped 2 bases and J dropped 8 bases, with 19 bases sitting between them. This CDR3 is built from 16 residues. Germline V lookup: CDR1 MDHEN, CDR2 SYDVKM. CDR3 sequence (DNA): TGTGCCAGCAGTTTAGAGAGGGCAGGGGCTCGGGATGAGCAGTTCTTC. It translates to CASSLERAGARDEQFF.

This chain connects TRBV19 to TRBJ2-7; 12 bases map to TRBD2. Germline CDR1 reads LNHDA; CDR2 reads SQIVND (reference sequence). This CDR3 contains 14 residues. The V segment lost 7 bases and the J segment 4 bases; nucleotides outside the gene matches: 5. The chain's CDR3 is CASTLTSGRYEQYF. The CDR3, as DNA: TGTGCCAGTACCCTTACTAGCGGGAGGTACGAGCAGTACTTC.

The chain uses TRBV7-9 and TRBJ2-1, with TRBD1 as a possible D gene (6 bases). The CDR3 is made up of 13 amino acids. V was trimmed by 3 bases and J by 9 bases, leaving 12 bases between them. Per germline, CDR1 SEHNR and CDR2 FQNEAQ (reference sequence). The chain's CDR3 is CASSLDSQPEQFF. The CDR3 DNA reads as TGTGCCAGCAGCTTGGACAGCCAACCTGAGCAGTTCTTC.

The genes are TRBV5-1 and TRBJ2-2; 8 bases fit TRBD2. Per the germline V gene, CDR1 is SGHRS and CDR2 is YFSETQ. CDR3 size: 13 residues. J lost 8 bases, V lost 3 bases, and 3 bases had no gene match. The CDR3 protein is CASSSTGGGELFF. The CDR3 coding sequence is TGCGCCAGCAGCTCCACGGGAGGGGGGGAGCTGTTTTTT.

The V call is TRBV27, the J call TRBJ2-7, with 8 bases that match TRBD2. The CDR3 spans 15 residues. CDR1 and CDR2 (germline): MNHEY, SMNVEV (reference sequence). Trimming took 1 base from V and 0 from J; bases not matched to a gene: 2. This CDR3 is CASSLFSGSSYEQYF. The CDR3 DNA reads as TGTGCCAGCAGTTTATTCAGCGGGAGCTCCTACGAGCAGTACTTC.

V is TRBV5-1 and J is TRBJ2-7; TRBD1 matches 11 bases. Trimming took 3 bases from V and 7 from J; bases not matched to a gene: 6. The CDR3 sequence is 14 residues long. Germline V gives CDR1 SGHRS, CDR2 YFSETQ. The CDR3 loop is CASSWSGTGGEQYF. CDR3 coding DNA: TGCGCCAGCAGCTGGTCCGGGACAGGGGGAGAGCAGTACTTC.

This sequence joins TRBV6-6 and TRBJ1-1; D unclear. Per the germline V gene, CDR1 is MNHNY and CDR2 is SVGAGI (reference sequence). This CDR3 has 14 residues. The V end lost 0 bases, the J end lost 0 bases, and 5 bases lay between the germline ends. DNA for the CDR3: TGTGCCAGCAGTTACTCGGCAGTGAACACTGAAGCTTTCTTT. It codes for CASSYSAVNTEAFF.

This chain joins TRBV27 and TRBJ2-1; 9 bases are shared with TRBD2. Germline V gene sequence: CDR1 MNHEY, CDR2 SMNVEV (reference sequence). V was pared by 2 bases and J by 5 bases, with 4 bases of the junction left unmatched. CDR3 length equals 15 residues. The CDR3 loop is CASSLLLAGHNEQFF. Here the CDR3 DNA reads TGTGCCAGCAGTTTACTGCTAGCGGGGCACAATGAGCAGTTCTTC.

CDR3 coding DNA: TGTGCCAGCAGACTAGCGGGGGGGCAAGAGACCCAGTACTTC. Translation gives CASRLAGGQETQYF. The chain recombines TRBV6-5 with TRBJ2-5; the match to TRBD2 covers 13 bases. J gave up 2 bases and V 6 bases, and 0 bases lay outside the gene matches. The germline V gene has CDR1 MNHEY and CDR2 SVGAGI. The CDR3 length is 14 residues.